The 10 T cell receptor beta chains given below trace back to one sample, sequenced in a study of breast tumors, draining lymph nodes, adjacent tissues. One entry per CDR3 protein, called by TCRdb with MiXCR from the multiplex PCR reads. The sample contains about 200,000 distinct CDR3 sequences, approximately 33% of which appear only once. Samples came from axillary lymph nodes draining the breast cancer. Specimen: axillary lymph node tissue. The receptors were gathered from a female donor with breast cancer. Some clones in this sample may be carry-over from other donors' samples.

The table lists this clonotype with many counts. One junction end does not reproduce the germline sequence, and a read error may be involved. The chain is built from TRBV10-3 and TRBJ2-3; D is possibly TRBD1 (6 bases). This CDR3 region has 14 residues. CDR1 is ENHRY and CDR2 is SYGVKD in the germline V gene. The CDR3 coding sequence is TGTGCCACCAGTATGGGGGCTACCGGAGATACGCAGTATTTT. Translation: CATSMGATGDTQYF.

With respect to this clonotype: Just one base apart from a much larger clone, this may be a read error. This chain joins TRBV5-1 and TRBJ2-5, with 7 bases aligning to TRBD2. The CDR3 extends over 15 amino acids. Germline values: CDR1 SGHRS, CDR2 YFSETQ. The V gene end was trimmed by 2 bases and the J gene end by 2 bases; junction bases not matched to a gene: 6. This CDR3 reads CASSFITAGQETQYF. Here the CDR3 DNA reads TGCGCCAGCAGCTTTATAACAGCGGGGCAAGAGACCCAGTACTTC.

Details on this clonotype: A read error may be the cause here, since a much bigger clone is one base away. The V and J genes are TRBV28 and TRBJ2-5, with D perhaps matching TRBD1 (6 bases). Per the germline V gene, CDR1 is MDHEN and CDR2 is SYDVKM. This CDR3 contains 14 residues. The CDR3 DNA reads TGTGCCAGCAGTTTTTTTCAGGGGCAAAAGACCCAGTGCTTC. Translating it yields CASSFFQGQKTQCF.

This clonotype was observed at least ten times. The chain employs TRBV20-1 and TRBJ2-1, with D perhaps matching TRBD1 (6 bases). The CDR3 is made up of 17 amino acids. V was shortened by 3 bases and J by 2 bases, with 20 bases between the two germline ends. In germline, CDR1 is DFQATT, CDR2 SNEGSKA (reference sequence). CDR3: CSARSRTGNSPYNEQFF. CDR3 coding DNA: TGCAGTGCTAGGTCTAGAACAGGGAATTCCCCCTACAATGAGCAGTTCTTC.

The chain carries TRBV6-5 and TRBJ1-2; D is uncertain. Germline loops: CDR1 MNHEY, CDR2 SVGAGI. The length of the CDR3 is 14 residues. V lost 5 bases to trimming and J lost 2 bases, with 12 bases between them. DNA of the CDR3: TGTGCCAGCAGTCACGCGAGGACGAACTATGGCTACACCTTC. This translates into CASSHARTNYGYTF.

Worth noting for this clonotype: Without the conserved terminal phenylalanine or tryptophan, this CDR3 likely stems from a read error. This sequence joins TRBV20-1 and TRBJ1-5; D is uncertain. Germline V gives CDR1 DFQATT, CDR2 SNEGSKA (reference sequence). There are 12 residues in the CDR3. The V gene lost 2 bases and the J gene lost 4 bases, with 6 bases spanning the gap. CDR3 nucleotide sequence: TGCAGTGCTAGACGGGGAAATCAGCCCCAGCATGGT. Translated: CSARRGNQPQHG.

For this clonotype: The junction and the germline gene differ at one end; a read error may be behind it. The genes are TRBV30 and TRBJ2-1, with 9 bases aligning to TRBD2. CDR3 length equals 16 residues. The germline V gene has CDR1 GTSNPN and CDR2 SVGIG (reference sequence). CDR3 amino acids: CAWDSGGTLSGNGQFF. DNA of the CDR3: TGTGCCTGGGATAGCGGGGGAACCCTCTCTGGGAATGGGCAGTTCTTC.

This clonotype was seen many times. The chain couples TRBV15 to TRBJ2-7, with 7 bases that match TRBD1. Germline V gene lookup returns CDR1 LNHNV and CDR2 YYDKDF (reference sequence). The V and J ends lost 10 bases and 5 bases, in that order; junction bases with no gene match: 11. The CDR3 loop spans 13 amino acids. CDR3 in amino acids: CAMMTGRVDEQYF. DNA for the CDR3: TGTGCCATGATGACAGGGCGGGTAGACGAGCAGTACTTC.

This clonotype was counted between two and nine times. A much larger clone lies one base from this, so it may be a read error. A read error is likely, as this CDR3 ends without the conserved phenylalanine or tryptophan. This chain links TRBV7-2 with TRBJ2-5; 8 bases are shared with TRBD2. Per germline, CDR1 SGHTA and CDR2 FQGNSA. CDR3 size: 14 residues. The V gene end was trimmed by 5 bases and the J gene end by 4 bases; junction bases not matched to a gene: 6. CDR3 nucleotides: TGTGCCAGCAGCCGACGTCTAGCGGGAGAGACCCAGTACCTC. It specifies CASSRRLAGETQYL.

In its sample, this clonotype was seen many times. V usage is TRBV6-2 or TRBV6-3 and J usage is TRBJ1-2; D remains ambiguous. In germline, CDR1 is MNHEY, CDR2 SVGEGT. The CDR3 has 15 amino acids. The V end was cut by 8 bases, the J end by 0 bases, with 16 bases between. CDR3 region: CASGPLAQPNYGYTF. Here the CDR3 DNA reads TGTGCCAGCGGCCCGCTGGCCCAGCCTAACTATGGCTACACCTTC.